These T cell receptor beta chains were read from a single sample in a study of vaccination effects on CD4 cells after COVID-19. Their target antigens are unknown. Data came from immunoSEQ multiplex PCR; TCRdb stores just in-frame clones and leaves some out. The repertoire holds more than 30,000 clones, approximately 68% seen once, with 25% to 30% in the top ten. Sample: CD4+ T cells from PBMCs cultured with HCoV-229E spike peptides, taken before COVID-19 vaccination. The origin of the receptors is a human donor who received a COVID-19 vaccine. The CDR3 runs from the conserved cysteine through the conserved F or W. D genes are given only for firm matches. Rows give clone size only sometimes, using once, few, many, or a class for an expanded clone.

clone size: -; V gene: TRBV27; CDR3 length: 17; J gene: TRBJ2-3; D gene: TRBD2; CDR3 protein: CASSYRVAGGNTDTQYF; CDR3 DNA: TGTGCCAGCAGTTATCGGGTAGCGGGAGGGAACACAGATACGCAGTATTTT
clone size: -; V gene: TRBV5-1; CDR3 length: 14; J gene: TRBJ1-1; D gene: -; CDR3 protein: CASSFSGVNTEAFF; CDR3 DNA: TGCGCCAGCAGCTTCAGTGGGGTGAACACTGAAGCTTTCTTT
clone size: few; V gene: TRBV9; CDR3 length: 16; J gene: TRBJ2-4; D gene: TRBD2; CDR3 protein: CASSVGTSGAKNIQYF; CDR3 DNA: TGTGCCAGCAGCGTAGGGACTAGCGGAGCCAAAAACATTCAGTACTTC
clone size: -; V gene: TRBV10-3; CDR3 length: 12; J gene: TRBJ1-1; D gene: -; CDR3 protein: CAIRDLNTEAFF; CDR3 DNA: TGTGCCATCAGGGACCTGAACACTGAAGCTTTCTTT
clone size: -; V gene: TRBV9; CDR3 length: 14; J gene: TRBJ2-5; D gene: TRBD2; CDR3 protein: CASSNSGRLETQYF; CDR3 DNA: TGTGCCAGCAGCAACAGCGGGAGGTTGGAGACCCAGTACTTC
clone size: -; V gene: TRBV5-1; CDR3 length: 13; J gene: TRBJ2-5; D gene: -; CDR3 protein: CASRLERQETQYF; CDR3 DNA: TGCGCCAGCCGACTAGAAAGACAAGAGACCCAGTACTTC
clone size: few; V gene: TRBV2; CDR3 length: 12; J gene: TRBJ2-7; D gene: -; CDR3 protein: CASSGDSYEQYF; CDR3 DNA: TGTGCCAGCTCGGGAGACTCCTACGAGCAGTACTTC
clone size: once; V gene: TRBV6-6; CDR3 length: 17; J gene: TRBJ2-7; D gene: -; CDR3 protein: CASSRDWRATTPYEQYF; CDR3 DNA: TGTGCCAGCAGTCGGGACTGGCGGGCCACAACACCATACGAGCAGTACTTC
clone size: -; V gene: TRBV5-1; CDR3 length: 14; J gene: TRBJ2-1; D gene: TRBD2; CDR3 protein: CASSLAGAGGPEFF; CDR3 DNA: TGCGCCAGCTCGTTAGCGGGAGCGGGGGGTCCCGAGTTCTTC
clone size: -; V gene: TRBV20-1; CDR3 length: 14; J gene: TRBJ2-3; D gene: TRBD2; CDR3 protein: CSASASGGTNAQYF; CDR3 DNA: TGCAGTGCTAGTGCTAGCGGGGGAACTAATGCGCAGTATTTT
clone size: -; V gene: TRBV30; CDR3 length: 15; J gene: TRBJ2-5; D gene: TRBD2; CDR3 protein: CAWQGTSGFQETQYF; CDR3 DNA: TGTGCCTGGCAAGGAACTAGCGGCTTCCAAGAGACCCAGTACTTC
clone size: many; V gene: TRBV2; CDR3 length: 16; J gene: TRBJ1-4; D gene: -; CDR3 protein: CASSEVLITTNEKLFF; CDR3 DNA: TGTGCCAGCAGTGAAGTTTTGATAACAACTAATGAAAAACTGTTTTTT
clone size: few; V gene: TRBV6-2/TRBV6-3; CDR3 length: 12; J gene: TRBJ2-3; D gene: -; CDR3 protein: CASSQSTDTQYF; CDR3 DNA: TGTGCCAGCAGTCAGTCCACAGATACGCAGTATTTT
clone size: -; V gene: TRBV6-4; CDR3 length: 14; J gene: TRBJ2-7; D gene: -; CDR3 protein: CASSDGGAGYEQYF; CDR3 DNA: TGTGCCAGCAGTGACGGGGGGGCGGGCTACGAGCAGTACTTC
clone size: -; V gene: TRBV5-1; CDR3 length: 17; J gene: TRBJ1-1; D gene: TRBD1; CDR3 protein: CASSSVPGQGWNTEAFF; CDR3 DNA: TGCGCCAGCAGCTCGGTCCCGGGACAGGGTTGGAACACTGAAGCTTTCTTT
clone size: -; V gene: TRBV5-4; CDR3 length: 15; J gene: TRBJ1-4; D gene: -; CDR3 protein: CASSFGVATNEKLFF; CDR3 DNA: TGTGCCAGCAGCTTTGGGGTCGCAACTAATGAAAAACTGTTTTTT
clone size: -; V gene: TRBV3-1/TRBV3-2; CDR3 length: 13; J gene: TRBJ1-2; D gene: -; CDR3 protein: CASSLNRASGYTF; CDR3 DNA: TGTGCCAGCAGCCTTAACAGGGCATCCGGCTACACCTTC
clone size: -; V gene: TRBV28; CDR3 length: 15; J gene: TRBJ2-6; D gene: -; CDR3 protein: CASSVTAPGANVLTF; CDR3 DNA: TGTGCCAGCAGTGTTACAGCTCCTGGGGCCAACGTCCTGACTTTC
clone size: -; V gene: TRBV6-5; CDR3 length: 15; J gene: TRBJ2-7; D gene: TRBD1; CDR3 protein: CASNRPGQGLYEQYF; CDR3 DNA: TGTGCCAGCAATAGACCGGGACAGGGTCTCTACGAGCAGTACTTC
clone size: few; V gene: TRBV4-2; CDR3 length: 15; J gene: TRBJ2-2; D gene: -; CDR3 protein: CASSQERNKGGELFF; CDR3 DNA: TGTGCCAGCAGCCAAGAACGTAACAAAGGCGGGGAGCTGTTTTTT
clone size: few; V gene: TRBV28; CDR3 length: 16; J gene: TRBJ1-5; D gene: -; CDR3 protein: CASSFPMSRTDQPQHF; CDR3 DNA: TGTGCCAGCAGTTTCCCAATGTCCAGGACTGATCAGCCCCAGCATTTT
clone size: -; V gene: TRBV2; CDR3 length: 15; J gene: TRBJ2-3; D gene: -; CDR3 protein: CASSVQGGGTDTQYF; CDR3 DNA: TGTGCCAGCTCGGTACAGGGAGGAGGCACAGATACGCAGTATTTT
clone size: -; V gene: TRBV9; CDR3 length: 14; J gene: TRBJ1-3; D gene: -; CDR3 protein: CASSPAFSGNTIYF; CDR3 DNA: TGTGCCAGCAGCCCAGCCTTCTCTGGAAACACCATATATTTT
clone size: -; V gene: TRBV5-1; CDR3 length: 16; J gene: TRBJ2-1; D gene: TRBD2; CDR3 protein: CASSGSGTSGFNEQFF; CDR3 DNA: TGCGCCAGCAGCGGCTCCGGGACTAGCGGATTCAATGAGCAGTTCTTC
clone size: few; V gene: TRBV5-6; CDR3 length: 14; J gene: TRBJ1-1; D gene: -; CDR3 protein: CASTLAATNTEAFF; CDR3 DNA: TGTGCCAGCACCTTGGCAGCCACGAACACTGAAGCTTTCTTT
clone size: -; V gene: TRBV27; CDR3 length: 14; J gene: TRBJ1-1; D gene: TRBD1; CDR3 protein: CASPSPGGDTEAFF; CDR3 DNA: TGTGCCAGCCCCTCCCCAGGGGGGGATACTGAAGCTTTCTTT
clone size: -; V gene: TRBV30; CDR3 length: 16; J gene: TRBJ1-5; D gene: TRBD1; CDR3 protein: CAWSPLGQGAFQPQHF; CDR3 DNA: TGTGCCTGGAGCCCGCTGGGGCAGGGGGCGTTTCAGCCCCAGCATTTT
clone size: -; V gene: TRBV18; CDR3 length: 15; J gene: TRBJ2-1; D gene: TRBD2; CDR3 protein: CASSPGGSSYNEQFF; CDR3 DNA: TGTGCCAGCTCACCCGGGGGGTCTTCCTACAATGAGCAGTTCTTC
clone size: -; V gene: TRBV29-1; CDR3 length: 13; J gene: TRBJ1-2; D gene: -; CDR3 protein: CSVGPGTNYGYTF; CDR3 DNA: TGCAGCGTTGGCCCGGGGACCAACTATGGCTACACCTTC
clone size: -; V gene: TRBV5-6; CDR3 length: 15; J gene: TRBJ1-1; D gene: -; CDR3 protein: CASSLQGRVNTEAFF; CDR3 DNA: TGTGCCAGCAGCTTGCAAGGCAGGGTGAACACTGAAGCTTTCTTT
clone size: -; V gene: TRBV3-1/TRBV3-2; CDR3 length: 12; J gene: TRBJ1-2; D gene: -; CDR3 protein: CASSQGTAGPTF; CDR3 DNA: TGTGCCAGCAGCCAAGGGACCGCAGGGCCCACCTTC
clone size: few; V gene: TRBV28; CDR3 length: 13; J gene: TRBJ2-7; D gene: -; CDR3 protein: CASILSGGIQQYF; CDR3 DNA: TGTGCCAGCATCCTAAGTGGGGGCATACAGCAGTACTTC
clone size: -; V gene: TRBV28; CDR3 length: 16; J gene: TRBJ1-5; D gene: TRBD1; CDR3 protein: CASSPDAGTGGQPQHF; CDR3 DNA: TGTGCCAGCAGTCCCGACGCCGGGACAGGGGGCCAGCCCCAGCATTTT
clone size: -; V gene: TRBV4-3; CDR3 length: 14; J gene: TRBJ1-2; D gene: -; CDR3 protein: CASSQAITVYGYTF; CDR3 DNA: TGCGCCAGCAGCCAAGCGATCACAGTCTATGGCTACACCTTC
clone size: -; V gene: TRBV9; CDR3 length: 12; J gene: TRBJ2-5; D gene: -; CDR3 protein: CASSINQETQYF; CDR3 DNA: TGTGCCAGCAGCATTAACCAAGAGACCCAGTACTTC
clone size: few; V gene: TRBV5-5; CDR3 length: 17; J gene: TRBJ1-3; D gene: -; CDR3 protein: CASSLDGRGAAGNTIYF; CDR3 DNA: TGTGCCAGCAGCTTGGACGGCAGGGGAGCGGCCGGAAACACCATATATTTT
clone size: -; V gene: TRBV7-2; CDR3 length: 16; J gene: TRBJ1-3; D gene: TRBD1; CDR3 protein: CASSSTTGLSGNTIYF; CDR3 DNA: TGTGCCAGCAGCTCTACGACAGGGCTAAGTGGAAACACCATATATTTT
clone size: -; V gene: TRBV11-2; CDR3 length: 17; J gene: TRBJ1-5; D gene: TRBD1; CDR3 protein: CASSLNHDRASNQPQHF; CDR3 DNA: TGTGCCAGCAGCCTGAACCACGACAGGGCTAGCAATCAGCCCCAGCATTTT
clone size: -; V gene: TRBV3-1/TRBV3-2; CDR3 length: 15; J gene: TRBJ1-2; D gene: TRBD1; CDR3 protein: CASSHFADRAYGYTF; CDR3 DNA: TGTGCCAGCAGCCACTTCGCGGACAGGGCCTATGGCTACACCTTC
clone size: few; V gene: TRBV15; CDR3 length: 15; J gene: TRBJ2-5; D gene: -; CDR3 protein: CATSRDGAVWETQYF; CDR3 DNA: TGTGCCACCAGCAGAGATGGAGCAGTCTGGGAGACCCAGTACTTC
clone size: -; V gene: TRBV10-3; CDR3 length: 14; J gene: TRBJ2-5; D gene: -; CDR3 protein: CAISAIQGGETQYF; CDR3 DNA: TGTGCCATCAGTGCGATACAGGGAGGAGAGACCCAGTACTTC
clone size: -; V gene: TRBV28; CDR3 length: 15; J gene: TRBJ2-2; D gene: -; CDR3 protein: CASSGQGSATGELFF; CDR3 DNA: TGTGCCAGCAGTGGTCAGGGGTCTGCCACCGGGGAGCTGTTTTTT
clone size: -; V gene: TRBV5-1; CDR3 length: 13; J gene: TRBJ2-7; D gene: -; CDR3 protein: CASSWGRSYEQYF; CDR3 DNA: TGCGCCAGCAGCTGGGGCAGATCCTACGAGCAGTACTTC
clone size: -; V gene: TRBV2; CDR3 length: 14; J gene: TRBJ2-7; D gene: -; CDR3 protein: CASSESRVGYEQYF; CDR3 DNA: TGTGCCAGCAGTGAGAGCAGGGTCGGGTACGAGCAGTACTTC
clone size: -; V gene: TRBV2; CDR3 length: 13; J gene: TRBJ1-4; D gene: -; CDR3 protein: CASVGRGSEKLFF; CDR3 DNA: TGTGCCAGCGTTGGCAGGGGAAGTGAAAAACTGTTTTTT